This T cell receptor (beta chain) came from a study of blood T cell repertoires in COVID-19. The germline V and J ends were trimmed by 3 bases and 4 bases, with 9 bases remaining between them. Germline CDR1 is SGHVS and CDR2 is FQNEAQ. This CDR3 comprises 14 residues. Method: immunoSEQ multiplex PCR; TCRdb's copy keeps in-frame clones and lacks some. The sample includes about 190,000 clones, 90% of them seen just once. Specimen: peripheral blood. The chain combines TRBV7-8 with TRBJ1-4; D ambiguous. This TCR came from a man aged 50 to 59 with acute or convalescent COVID-19. The CDR3 spells CASSLRRDNEKLFF. DNA for the CDR3: TGTGCCAGCAGCTTGCGGCGAGATAATGAAAAACTGTTTTTT.